One T cell receptor beta chain is described in this entry. Its antigen remains unknown. Alpha and beta libraries were amplified separately from the second PCR onward. The data were taken from a study of naive and memory T cell subsets. V lost 6 bases to trimming and J lost 4 bases, with 5 bases between them. CDR1 is MNHEY and CDR2 is SMNVEV in the germline V gene (reference sequence). This CDR3 is 11 amino acids long. Both TRBC1 and TRBC2 were covered by a beta constant-region primer of two equimolar oligonucleotides. Ligated cDNA was amplified by four rounds of PCR with nested alpha and beta constant-region primers and SP2. TCRdb re-called the UMI-ligation and nested PCR reads through MiXCR, storing one row per CDR3 protein. The sample comprises tens of thousands of distinct CDR3 sequences, over 8.5% of which are singletons, and 1.2% rests with the top ten. Findings of the study overall: TCR counts from RNA may reflect activation-linked expression changes. There was no ground truth to check naive and memory subset results. Gini index rose across naive, CM, EM and EMRA in CD4 and CD8.

The sequence was collected from a human donor in good health. Source material: naive CD8+ T cells from blood. This chain connects TRBV27 to TRBJ2-3; D gene unclear. This CDR3 reads CASSHSDTQYF. DNA of the CDR3: TGTGCCAGCAGCCACTCAGATACGCAGTATTTT.